This paragraph covers one TCR beta chain sequence. These data originate in a study of shared clonotypes between healthy human individuals. For every subset, genomic DNA was evenly distributed across several immunoSEQ plates. The method was immunoSEQ multiplex PCR; TCRdb's version includes in-frame clones alone and lacks a portion of them. The data show just over 2,000,000 clones, 90% to 95% seen once. The CDR3 totals 14 residues. Losses at the gene ends were 3 bases for V and 10 bases for J; bases not matched to a gene: 9. Germline V gene sequence: CDR1 LGHNA, CDR2 YSLEER. This TCR was recovered from a man aged 18 to 30 in good health. Sequenced sample: naive CD4+ T cells sorted from blood. Subset noted: CD45RA+ positively selected. J is TRBJ2-1 and V is TRBV4-3; 7 bases align to TRBD2. CDR3 residues: CASSQTAGDREQFF. DNA of the CDR3: TGCGCCAGCAGCCAGACGGCGGGAGACCGAGAGCAGTTCTTC.